Here is one TCR beta chain with its context. Its specificity is unknown. RNA transcripts served as template for amplifying TCR beta CDR3 sequences. RT-PCR was first run with HTBI primers, then multiplex PCR in a second round. Each CDR3 protein gets one entry after TCRdb re-called the multiplex PCR reads with MiXCR. The sample holds fewer than 650,000 distinct CDR3 sequences; 22% are singletons and the top ten take approximately 7%. The sample belongs to a study of Graves' ophthalmopathy and Graves' hyperthyroidism. Turning to the study itself: Untreated patients at initial diagnosis provided peripheral blood. Study-level points and caveats: Appearing in blood as well were most expanded thyroid clonotypes above 0.001 frequency.

The CDR3 is 15 residues long. The J segment lost 6 bases and the V segment lost 0 bases, leaving 5 bases of the junction unmatched. Germline V gives CDR1 LGHNA, CDR2 YSLEER. New diagnoses, under 2 months' duration, and ages 18 to 65 characterized the hyperthyroidism patients. The diagnosis combined clinical symptoms, thyroxine, TRAb, thyroid ultrasound and orbital computed tomography scans. J is TRBJ1-5 and V is TRBV4-3; 7 bases match TRBD1. This sequence was found in a woman younger than 30 with stable Graves' hyperthyroidism. Some clones in this sample may be carry-over from other donors' samples. Sequencing was performed on peripheral blood. The CDR3 loop is CASSQDRGGGQPQHF. CDR3 coding DNA: TGCGCCAGCAGCCAAGATCGAGGGGGCGGTCAGCCCCAGCATTTT.